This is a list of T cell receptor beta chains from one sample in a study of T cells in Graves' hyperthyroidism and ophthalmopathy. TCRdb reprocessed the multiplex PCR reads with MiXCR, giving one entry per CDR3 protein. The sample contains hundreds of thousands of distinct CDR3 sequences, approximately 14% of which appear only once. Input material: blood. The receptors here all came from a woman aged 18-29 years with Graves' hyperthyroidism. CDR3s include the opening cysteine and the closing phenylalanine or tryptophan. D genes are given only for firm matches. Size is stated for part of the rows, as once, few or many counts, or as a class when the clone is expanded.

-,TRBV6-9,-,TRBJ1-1,TGTGCCAGCAGTTCAGGAGGGAGGTTAAACACTGAAGCTTTCTTT,CASSSGGRLNTEAFF
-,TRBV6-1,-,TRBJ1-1,TGTGCCAGCGTCCACAGTGAAGCTTTCTTT,CASVHSEAFF
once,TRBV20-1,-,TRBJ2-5,TGCAGTGCAAGTACCGGGATTAAAGAGACCCAGTACTTC,CSASTGIKETQYF
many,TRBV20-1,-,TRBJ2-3,TGCAGTGCTAGAGATTATCATGCAGGTGGCACAGATACGCAGTATTTT,CSARDYHAGGTDTQYF
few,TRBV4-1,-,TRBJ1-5,TGCGCCAGCAGCTTAACTCACAGGGAGAGGAGCAATCAGCCCCAGCATTTT,CASSLTHRERSNQPQHF
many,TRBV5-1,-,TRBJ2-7,TGCGCCAGCAGCTTGGATGGCCAGGGTTTATCCGAGCAGTACTTC,CASSLDGQGLSEQYF
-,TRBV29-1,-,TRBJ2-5,TGCAGCGTTGTCGGCAGGGGGGGAGAGACCCAGTACTTC,CSVVGRGGETQYF
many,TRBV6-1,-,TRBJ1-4,TGTGCCAGCTGCCTAGGGGTCCTAAGAGGTGAAAAACTGTTTTTT,CASCLGVLRGEKLFF
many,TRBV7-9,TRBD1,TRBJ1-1,TGTGCCAGCAGCTTACCCCGGACAGGGGGCATCGGCACTGAAGCTTTCTTT,CASSLPRTGGIGTEAFF
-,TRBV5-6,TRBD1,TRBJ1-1,TGTGCCAGCAGCGTCCGGGACAGGAATCGTAGGGCTTTCTTT,CASSVRDRNRRAFF
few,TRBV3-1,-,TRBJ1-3,TGTGCCAGCAGCCAAGGTTCAGGCTCTGGAAACACCATATATTTT,CASSQGSGSGNTIYF
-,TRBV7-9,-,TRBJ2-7,TGTGCCAGCAGATACGGGGCATACGAGCAGTACTTC,CASRYGAYEQYF
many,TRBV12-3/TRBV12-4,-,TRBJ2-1,TGTGCCAGCAGTCCCGTAGCTAGCCATGAGCAGTTCTTC,CASSPVASHEQFF
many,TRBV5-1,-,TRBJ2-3,TGCGCCAGCAGCATAGCTACAGGGACCCCCACAGATACGCAGTATTTT,CASSIATGTPTDTQYF
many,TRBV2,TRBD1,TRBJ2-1,TGTGCCAGTCTACAGGGGGCGGGCTACAATGAGCAGTTCTTC,CASLQGAGYNEQFF
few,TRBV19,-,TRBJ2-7,TGTGCCAGTAGTATGAGGCCGAGCTACGAGCAGTACTTC,CASSMRPSYEQYF